The clone carrying this T cell receptor beta chain came up once. The data stem from a study of blood T cell repertoires in COVID-19. This table comes from immunoSEQ multiplex PCR, and its TCRdb copy is limited to in-frame clones, with some not included. The sample consists of under 200,000 clones, 75% to 95% of them appearing once. Trimming removed 0 bases from V and 8 bases from J, with 7 bases in between. Germline V gives CDR1 LGHNA, CDR2 YSLEER. The CDR3 runs to 13 residues. The material sequenced was peripheral blood. This chain uses TRBV4-3 with TRBJ1-4, with a possible D match to TRBD1 (5 bases). The sequence was obtained from a man aged 45-60 years with acute or convalescent COVID-19. The CDR3 nucleotides read TGCGCCAGCAGCCAAGACAGGGTAGAAAAACTGTTTTTT. Amino acids: CASSQDRVEKLFF.